A single sample gave rise to the 9 T cell receptor beta chains below, sequenced in a study of blood T cell repertoires in COVID-19. This table comes from immunoSEQ multiplex PCR, and its TCRdb copy is limited to in-frame clones, with some not included. The sample has roughly 150,000 clones, more than 75% seen once; the top ten hold roughly 2%. What was sequenced was peripheral blood. Source of these receptors: a man over 45 who had recovered from COVID-19.

The J gene is TRBJ1-1, the V gene TRBV29-1; D is uncertain. V dropped 2 bases and J dropped 0 bases, with 7 bases sitting between them. The CDR3 loop spans 13 amino acids. Germline values: CDR1 SQVTM, CDR2 ANQGSEA. This chain's CDR3 is CSVETALNTEAFF. DNA of the CDR3: TGCAGCGTTGAAACAGCTTTGAACACTGAAGCTTTCTTT.

This clone was seen a few times. The chain is built from TRBV12-3 or TRBV12-4 and TRBJ2-7; D is perhaps TRBD1 (5 bases). Trimming pared 5 bases from V and 4 bases from J, leaving 6 bases between. This CDR3 comprises 11 residues. The chain's CDR3 is CASSQGYEQYF. The CDR3 bases are TGTGCCAGCAGTCAGGGTTACGAGCAGTACTTC.

This chain connects TRBV27 to TRBJ2-3; tentatively, D is TRBD1 (5 bases). The germline CDR1 and CDR2 sequences are MNHEY and SMNVEV (reference sequence). V shed 4 bases and J shed 1 base, with 9 bases lying between them. The CDR3 totals 14 residues. CDR3 protein: CASSWTTGTDTQYF. CDR3 nucleotides: TGTGCCAGCAGTTGGACGACAGGCACAGATACGCAGTATTTT.

J is TRBJ2-5 and V is TRBV4-3; D not resolved. The CDR3 runs 15 residues. Trimming took 0 bases from V and 5 from J, leaving 13 bases between them. Germline values: CDR1 LGHNA, CDR2 YSLEER. The CDR3 nucleotides are TGCGCCAGCAGCCAAGATGTATCGGTGCGGGAGACCCAGTACTTC. Its translation is CASSQDVSVRETQYF.

V gene TRBV19 combines with J gene TRBJ2-7; TRBD2 matches 8 bases. Germline V lookup: CDR1 LNHDA, CDR2 SQIVND (reference sequence). The trim removed 0 bases at V and 5 bases at J, leaving 6 bases unmatched. The CDR3 sequence is 15 residues long. The DNA of the CDR3 is TGTGCCAGTAGTATAGATCTCGGACTAGCCGACGAGCAGTACTTC. Encoded protein: CASSIDLGLADEQYF.

The gene calls are TRBV5-1 and TRBJ2-7; 9 nucleotides line up with TRBD2. CDR1 is SGHRS and CDR2 is YFSETQ in the germline V gene. The CDR3 is made up of 16 amino acids. With V trimmed by 3 bases and J by 4 bases, 11 bases remained unmatched. The CDR3 nucleotides are TGCGCCAGCAGCTCGAGCGCGGGGGGGCCGGGTTACGAGCAGTACTTC. Amino acids: CASSSSAGGPGYEQYF.

The rearrangement uses TRBV28 and TRBJ1-2; maybe TRBD1 (5 bases). The CDR3 has 13 amino acids. Germline V lookup: CDR1 MDHEN, CDR2 SYDVKM. The V and J ends lost 2 bases and 8 bases respectively, with 12 bases between them. The CDR3 loop reads CASSLAGTRGYTF. The CDR3 DNA reads TGTGCCAGCAGTTTAGCAGGGACTAGGGGCTACACCTTC.

This clone was recorded only once. The V gene is TRBV6-5, the J gene TRBJ2-7, with D possibly being TRBD1 (7 bases). Trimming left V 8 bases short and J 0 bases short, with 17 bases between. CDR3 size: 15 residues. Germline CDR1 and CDR2: MNHEY and SVGAGI. DNA for the CDR3: TGTGCCAGCGGAACGTGGAGGGACAGCTCCTACGAGCAGTACTTC. This translates into CASGTWRDSSYEQYF.

The chain is built from TRBV3-1 (or the pseudogene TRBV3-2) and TRBJ2-7; 7 nucleotides line up with TRBD2. Losses at the gene ends were 6 bases for V and 5 bases for J; bases not matched to a gene: 10. CDR3 length equals 14 residues. The V gene's germline CDR1 is LGHDT and CDR2 YNNKEL (reference sequence). The CDR3 nucleotides read TGTGCCAGCAGGAAAGGGCGCGGGAGAGACGAGCAGTACTTC. Protein: CASRKGRGRDEQYF.